This T cell receptor (beta chain) was identified during a study of cytomegalovirus exposure and HLA in healthy donors. Study conclusions and caveats: According to an earlier analysis, most TCR beta V segments yielded productive rearrangements about 87% or about 30% of the time. It was confirmed in vitro that a few of the CMV-associated chains were specific for CMV antigens. Looking again later, the authors saw that most CMV-associated TCR beta chains seemed HLA-restricted. The study listed 164 cytomegalovirus-associated TCR beta chains.

Concerning this clone: Its antigen is currently unknown.

The PCR contained 60 Vbeta and 13 Jbeta primers. Method: immunoSEQ multiplex PCR; TCRdb's copy keeps in-frame clones and lacks some. The repertoire consists of approximately 110,000 clones, with around three quarters occurring once and the leading ten covering approximately 4.4%. CDR1 and CDR2 from the germline V gene are SEHNR and FQNEAQ (reference sequence). The CDR3 spans 17 residues. J gave up 3 bases and V 3 bases, and 8 bases lay outside the gene matches. The specimen sequenced was PBMCs. This chain uses TRBV7-9 with TRBJ2-1; 10 bases line up with TRBD1. This clonotype was obtained from a man younger than 40 in good health and CMV-seropositive. The CDR3 region is CASSFSGTGADYNEQFF. In DNA, the CDR3 is TGTGCCAGCAGCTTCTCCGGGACAGGGGCAGACTACAATGAGCAGTTCTTC. Variable domain in full (rest from reference TRBV7-9 and TRBJ2-1): DTGVSQNPRHKITKRGQNVTFRCDPISEHNRLYWYRQTLGQGPEFLTYFQNEAQLEKSRLLSDRFSAERPKGSFSTLEIQRTEQGDSAMYLCASSFSGTGADYNEQFFGPGTRLTVL.